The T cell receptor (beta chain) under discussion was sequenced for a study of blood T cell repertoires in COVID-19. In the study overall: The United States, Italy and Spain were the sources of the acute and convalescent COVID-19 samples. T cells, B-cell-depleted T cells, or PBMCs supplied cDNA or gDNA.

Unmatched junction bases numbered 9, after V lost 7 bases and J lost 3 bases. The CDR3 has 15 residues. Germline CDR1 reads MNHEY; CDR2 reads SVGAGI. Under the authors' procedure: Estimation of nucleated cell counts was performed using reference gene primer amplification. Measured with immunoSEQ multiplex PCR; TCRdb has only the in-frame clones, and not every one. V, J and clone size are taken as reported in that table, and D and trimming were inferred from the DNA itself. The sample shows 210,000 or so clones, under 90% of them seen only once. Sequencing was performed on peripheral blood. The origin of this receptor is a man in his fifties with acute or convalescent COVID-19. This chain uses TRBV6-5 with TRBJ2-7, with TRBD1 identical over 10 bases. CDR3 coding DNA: TGTGCCAGCACCTCATGGGACAGGGGACTCTACGAGCAGTACTTC. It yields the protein CASTSWDRGLYEQYF.